These 11 T cell receptor beta chains originate from one sample sequenced in a study of low-dose radiotherapy and immunotherapy resistance in tumors. Sample time point: before trial treatment. TRAV- and TRBV-specific primers, spanning alpha and beta chains, primed first-strand cDNA. The TCRs were subjected to amplification over approximately 20 PCR cycles employing a constant-region primer in conjunction with a V-primer adapter. TCRdb called the reads again in MiXCR, with one record for every CDR3 protein. The data hold about 89,000 distinct CDR3 sequences, with more than 8.5% observed a single time. Sequencing used PBMCs, obtained before treatment. The receptors stem from a male donor with prostate cancer.

This clonotype was seen repeatedly, ten times or more. V gene TRBV3-1 combines with J gene TRBJ2-1; D perhaps matches TRBD1 (6 bases). This CDR3 comprises 12 residues. In germline, CDR1 is LGHDT, CDR2 YNNKEL (reference sequence). V was trimmed by 8 bases and J by 7 bases, leaving 12 bases between them. CDR3 sequence reads: CASRITGNEQFF. CDR3 bases: TGTGCCAGCCGCATCACAGGGAATGAGCAGTTCTTC.

This rearrangement joins TRBV6-6 to TRBJ1-2, with D unclear. The V and J ends lost 2 bases and 5 bases respectively, with 12 bases between them. The CDR3 extends over 14 amino acids. The germline CDR1 and CDR2 sequences are MNHNY and SVGAGI (reference sequence). The DNA of the CDR3 is TGTGCCAGCAGTTACAGTTGGGCCGATTATGGCTACACCTTC. It codes for CASSYSWADYGYTF.

This clonotype was seen repeatedly, ten times or more. The J gene is TRBJ2-1, the V gene TRBV7-8; 9 bases are a match to TRBD2. Germline-derived CDR1 and CDR2 are SGHVS and FQNEAQ. V dropped 6 bases and J dropped 5; count of bases not matched to a gene: 11. The length of the CDR3 is 16 residues. CDR3 region: CASSPAPASGDNEQFF. The CDR3 DNA sequence: TGTGCCAGCAGTCCCGCCCCTGCTAGCGGGGACAATGAGCAGTTCTTC. Complete variable domain (other parts from reference TRBV7-8 and TRBJ2-1): GAGVSQSPRYKVAKRGQDVALRCDPISGHVSLFWYQQALGQGPEFLTYFQNEAQLDKSGLPSDRFFAERPEGSVSTLKIQRTQQEDSAVYLCASSPAPASGDNEQFFGPGTRLTVL.

This clonotype came up a few times. The chain recombines TRBV13 with TRBJ1-4; weak D call: TRBD1 (5 bases). CDR3 size: 17 residues. V gave up 2 bases and J gave up 8 bases, with 21 bases separating them. Germline values: CDR1 PRHDT, CDR2 FYEKMQ (reference sequence). The CDR3 DNA reads TGTGCCAGCAGCTTACCCCACTCCAGGGAGGACGGAGAAAAACTGTTTTTT. Protein: CASSLPHSREDGEKLFF.

At least ten counts were recorded for this clonotype. This chain links TRBV20-1 with TRBJ2-2; D possibly matches TRBD1 or TRBD2 (6 bases each). The CDR3 totals 14 residues. In germline, CDR1 is DFQATT, CDR2 SNEGSKA (reference sequence). The V end was cut by 3 bases, the J end by 0 bases, with 8 bases between. The CDR3 DNA sequence: TGCAGTGCTAGGAGGGGGGCGAACACCGGGGAGCTGTTTTTT. This sequence encodes CSARRGANTGELFF.

There are many counts of this clonotype. This chain uses TRBV19 with TRBJ2-2; D not resolved. Trimming stripped 8 bases from V and 4 bases from J, with 11 bases between. Germline CDR1 reads LNHDA; CDR2 reads SQIVND (reference sequence). This CDR3 contains 13 residues. The DNA of the CDR3 is TGTGCCAGTTACGACAAGGGCACCGGGGAGCTGTTTTTT. It is translated as CASYDKGTGELFF.

In this sample, this clonotype turned up many times. The rearrangement uses TRBV29-1 and TRBJ2-3; no definite D call. The CDR3 is 13 residues long. Germline-derived CDR1 and CDR2 are SQVTM and ANQGSEA. V was pared by 7 bases and J by 3 bases, with 14 bases between. This CDR3 reads CSAHQSMTDTQYF. CDR3 coding DNA: TGCAGCGCCCACCAGTCGATGACAGATACGCAGTATTTT.

This clonotype was picked up many times. This rearrangement joins TRBV7-2 to TRBJ2-2; 12 bases agree with TRBD1. The trim removed 4 bases at V and 7 bases at J, leaving 4 bases unmatched. Per the germline V gene, CDR1 is SGHTA and CDR2 is FQGNSA. The CDR3 has 15 amino acids. In DNA, the CDR3 is TGTGCCAGCAGCTCGGGACAGGGGGCGAGCGGGGAGCTGTTTTTT. Translation gives CASSSGQGASGELFF.

The chain couples TRBV29-1 to TRBJ1-2; D uncertain. Per germline, CDR1 SQVTM and CDR2 ANQGSEA. The V gene lost 5 bases and the J gene lost 6 bases, with 10 bases spanning the gap. This CDR3 is built from 11 residues. CDR3 loop: CSVLGENGYTF. The CDR3 DNA reads TGCAGCGTTTTAGGCGAGAATGGCTACACCTTC.

This clonotype was observed many times. The chain links TRBV7-2 to TRBJ2-1, with D perhaps TRBD1 or TRBD2 (5 bases each). From germline, CDR1 is SGHTA and CDR2 FQGNSA. Trimming pared 4 bases from V and 2 bases from J, leaving 9 bases between. The CDR3 spans 14 residues. The CDR3 region has the DNA TGTGCCAGCAGCTACGGGGCAGCCTACAATGAGCAGTTCTTC. Translating it yields CASSYGAAYNEQFF.

In this sample, this clonotype turned up many times. The rearrangement links TRBV28 to TRBJ1-1; possibly TRBD1 for D (6 bases). From germline, CDR1 is MDHEN and CDR2 SYDVKM. Trimming removed 3 bases from V and 7 bases from J, with 9 bases in between. This CDR3 comprises 12 residues. The CDR3 is CASSLRTDEAFF. Written as DNA, the CDR3 is TGTGCCAGCAGTTTGCGGACAGATGAAGCTTTCTTT.